This T cell receptor beta chain came from a study of read filtering for tumor transcriptome and immune sequencing. Looked up from germline, CDR1 is MDHEN and CDR2 is SYDVKM. V trimming: 5 bases; J trimming: 5 bases; junction bases outside the gene matches: 8. The CDR3 is 15 amino acids. This library used roughly 400 ng RNA and molecular barcoded adaptors spanning alpha/delta and beta/gamma chains. TCRdb redid the calling of the reads with MiXCR, one entry per CDR3 protein. The sample consists of around 5,200 distinct CDR3 sequences, about 20% of them appearing once. This clonotype has ten or more counts. Antigen: not known. Regarding the study as a whole: Dropping single-read clonotypes raised IR-seq and RNA-seq shared-clonotype correlation.

Sequences were obtained from a population of CD138-negative cells sorted from bone marrow. V gene TRBV28 combines with J gene TRBJ2-5; TRBD1 matches at 10 bases. This receptor was taken from a donor over 35 with multiple myeloma. The CDR3 nucleotides are TGTGCCAGCAGTCAAGGGACAGGGGCAGAGGAGACCCAGTACTTC. As protein: CASSQGTGAEETQYF.